This T cell receptor (beta chain) emerged from a study of blood T cell repertoires in COVID-19 (dated by TCRdb to about 2020). About the investigation overall: The collaborator samples originated in the United States, Italy and Spain and spanned the acute and convalescent phases of COVID-19. The prospective study material was composed of cDNA or gDNA derived from T cells, B-cell-depleted T cells, or PBMCs. The dataset comprised deeply sampled blood TCRbeta repertoires from subjects exposed to, actively infected with, or recovered from COVID-19. The repertoires were released in a freely available public database intended as a resource for research on the immune response to SARS-CoV-2. The samples were drawn from the first 160 participants of the ongoing ImmuneRACE study and from 1,200 or so subjects provided by 6 global collaborators. The sample metadata nearly always contained a de-identified subject ID, COVID-19 status, age in years and sex. Where HLA class I and class II types were available, the types were taken from metadata supplied by the sample provider, not from assay-based typing. On the study overall, not on this receptor specifically: How much clinical and demographic metadata was included differed by source and by participant, and the metadata was provided uncurated.

TCRbeta CDR3 regions were amplified from genomic DNA by means of the immunoSEQ Assay, a bias-controlled multiplex PCR. The paper's processing steps were these. The number of nucleated cells in each sample was estimated from the amplification of reference gene primers within the assay. To quantify the absolute abundance of each unique TCRbeta CDR3 rearrangement, sequence reads were collapsed and filtered. For each sample, productive Simpson clonality was calculated as the square root of Simpson's diversity index over productive rearrangements. TCRdb re-hosts the immuneACCESS table, in-frame sequences only. Its copies lack some clones; in the studies checked, an unresolved V gene accounts for under half of them, and the cause for the rest is not known. That table is the source of V, J and clone size, and D and trimming were worked out from the DNA. This sample is represented by approximately 350,000 clones; roughly 87% of them were singletons. The ten largest clones add up to 2.5% to 3.5% of the sample.

Concerning this clone itself: No cognate antigen has been identified for it. No per-base quality is available; no much larger clone lies one base away.

Enrolling through a virtual design, the prospective study's participants ranged in age from roughly 18 to 95 years and lived across around 25 United States geographic areas. In the prospective study, participants were assigned to cohorts based on the clinical history participants reported in a screening survey and a study questionnaire. ImmuneRACE Cohort 3 recovered participants were defined by two consecutive negative NP/OP PCR tests, healthcare professional clearance, or symptom resolution. Each participant in the prospective study had whole blood, serum and a nasopharyngeal or oropharyngeal swab collected by mobile phlebotomists. Over an approximately 2-month period, participants in the prospective study had the option of providing additional blood draws and questionnaires. Blood samples from the prospective study were shipped frozen or at room temperature prior to DNA extraction. The receptor was derived from a woman aged 25 to 39 who had recovered from COVID-19. Sequenced input: PBMCs or T cells enriched from blood (not recorded which).

The CDR3 loop reads CASSQEGTGHNQPQHF. The nucleotides read TGTGCCAGCAGCCAAGAGGGGACAGGGCACAATCAGCCCCAGCATTTT. The sequence joins TRBV3-1 (or the pseudogene TRBV3-2) to TRBJ1-5; TRBD1 lines up with 9 middle nucleotides. Via the germline V gene (reference sequence), CDR1 is LGHDT and CDR2 YNNKEL. The CDR3 sequence holds 16 residues, the cysteine and phenylalanine included. Of all the DNA, just the CDR3 is kept, 48 bases in frame from base 1. Compared with germline, V lacks 0 bases and J lacks 3 bases; bases without a gene match: 3.